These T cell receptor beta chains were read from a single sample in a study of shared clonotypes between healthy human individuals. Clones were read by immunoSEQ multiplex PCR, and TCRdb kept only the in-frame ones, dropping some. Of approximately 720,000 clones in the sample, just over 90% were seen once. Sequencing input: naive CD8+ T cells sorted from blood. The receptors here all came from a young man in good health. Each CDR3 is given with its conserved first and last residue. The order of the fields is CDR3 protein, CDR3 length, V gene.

CDR3 protein: CASSVVSWEANTGELFF
CDR3 length: 17
V gene: TRBV9

CDR3 protein: CASSLLEGELFF
CDR3 length: 12
V gene: TRBV27

CDR3 protein: CASSARGLAGSQASYEQYF
CDR3 length: 19
V gene: TRBV6-4

CDR3 protein: CSGGTTPYEQYF
CDR3 length: 12
V gene: TRBV29-1

CDR3 protein: CASSLGQDGYTF
CDR3 length: 12
V gene: TRBV11-2

CDR3 protein: CASSSIYGTDGSYEQYF
CDR3 length: 17
V gene: TRBV11-2

CDR3 protein: CATSRGGQSYGYTF
CDR3 length: 14
V gene: TRBV15

CDR3 protein: CASSGGSYEQYF
CDR3 length: 12
V gene: TRBV19

CDR3 protein: CSVEGGTPYEQYF
CDR3 length: 13
V gene: TRBV29-1

CDR3 protein: CASRSKTPGGGRGNTEAFF
CDR3 length: 19
V gene: TRBV12-2

CDR3 protein: CASSVRDGTYEQYF
CDR3 length: 14
V gene: TRBV9

CDR3 protein: CASSFVFSGTGGREQYF
CDR3 length: 17
V gene: TRBV28

CDR3 protein: CAIRLADTYEQYF
CDR3 length: 13
V gene: TRBV10-3

CDR3 protein: CASSLTTTYEQYF
CDR3 length: 13
V gene: TRBV19

CDR3 protein: CASSRKTRPSYEQYF
CDR3 length: 15
V gene: TRBV7-9

CDR3 protein: CASSESPGGAISGNTIYF
CDR3 length: 18
V gene: TRBV6-1

CDR3 protein: CASIPKETSGRARETQYF
CDR3 length: 18
V gene: TRBV5-6

CDR3 protein: CSVPRTDYEQFF
CDR3 length: 12
V gene: TRBV29-1

CDR3 protein: CASRDGQGGQPQHF
CDR3 length: 14
V gene: TRBV2

CDR3 protein: CASSLGRAGGAGNQPQHF
CDR3 length: 18
V gene: TRBV7-9

CDR3 protein: CASSSTLATMEQYF
CDR3 length: 14
V gene: TRBV5-1

CDR3 protein: CASSPFPLAGGYNEQFF
CDR3 length: 17
V gene: TRBV18

CDR3 protein: CSVEDPISGGQYEQYF
CDR3 length: 16
V gene: TRBV29-1

CDR3 protein: CATDTGSSYEQYF
CDR3 length: 13
V gene: TRBV7-9

CDR3 protein: CATRDSQETQYF
CDR3 length: 12
V gene: TRBV6-5

CDR3 protein: CASSVGEQYF
CDR3 length: 10
V gene: TRBV2

CDR3 protein: CASSSGTGNTGELFF
CDR3 length: 15
V gene: TRBV7-9

CDR3 protein: CAWEIAGGYTF
CDR3 length: 11
V gene: TRBV30

CDR3 protein: CASSSYGGTVYEQYF
CDR3 length: 15
V gene: TRBV7-2

CDR3 protein: CVSTDYSGSVNEQFF
CDR3 length: 15
V gene: TRBV28

CDR3 protein: CASSSLKEQYF
CDR3 length: 11
V gene: TRBV27

CDR3 protein: CASSPYTYTGELFF
CDR3 length: 14
V gene: TRBV18

CDR3 protein: CASSASEGGYQPQHF
CDR3 length: 15
V gene: TRBV7-8

CDR3 protein: CASSVTSGRGNIQYF
CDR3 length: 15
V gene: TRBV7-9

CDR3 protein: CASSEAGQGFSYEQYF
CDR3 length: 16
V gene: TRBV7-8

CDR3 protein: CASSPGNRVHEQFF
CDR3 length: 14
V gene: TRBV18

CDR3 protein: CASSLGGGYTF
CDR3 length: 11
V gene: TRBV5-5

CDR3 protein: CASSQRDLRDNEQYF
CDR3 length: 15
V gene: TRBV4-1

CDR3 protein: CASSLGGTGVFYQPQHF
CDR3 length: 17
V gene: TRBV28

CDR3 protein: CASSPDSYNEQFF
CDR3 length: 13
V gene: TRBV11-2